The rows below give T cell receptor beta chains drawn from one sample of a study of shared clonotypes between healthy human individuals. Data came from immunoSEQ multiplex PCR; TCRdb stores just in-frame clones and leaves some out. The sample gives a few million clones, about nine tenths of which show up once; 0.3% to 0.4% is in the top ten. Sequencing was done on a sample of naive CD4+ T cells from PBMCs. The receptor source for this set is a man aged 18 to 35 in good health. Some clones in this sample may be carry-over from other donors' samples. CDR3s include the opening cysteine and the closing phenylalanine or tryptophan. The D gene is left open where the match is weak. Clone size is stated in some rows and not others, as once, few, many or a class when expanded.

V gene,clone size,J gene,D gene,CDR3 protein,CDR3 DNA
TRBV7-8,-,TRBJ2-1,TRBD2,CASSAGTSGRLFPNNEQFF,TGTGCCAGCAGCGCCGGGACTAGCGGGAGGCTCTTCCCTAACAATGAGCAGTTCTTC
TRBV15,-,TRBJ1-1,-,CATSPRSTEAFF,TGTGCCACCAGCCCCCGCTCGACTGAAGCTTTCTTT
TRBV7-9,-,TRBJ1-1,-,CASSLAYGAGLEAFF,TGTGCCAGCAGCTTAGCGTACGGCGCGGGTCTTGAAGCTTTCTTT
TRBV7-9,few,TRBJ1-1,-,CASRRTAAVAFF,TGTGCCAGCAGGAGGACCGCGGCCGTTGCTTTCTTT
TRBV21-1,-,TRBJ2-7,-,CASSIRGLAESSYEQYF,TGTGCCAGCAGCATTAGGGGACTAGCGGAGTCCTCCTACGAGCAGTACTTC
TRBV2,-,TRBJ1-5,TRBD1,CASRLQTGKRNQPQHF,TGTGCCAGCAGGCTTCAGACAGGGAAGAGGAATCAGCCCCAGCATTTT
TRBV5-4,-,TRBJ2-5,-,CASSLDVGQQETQYF,TGTGCCAGCAGCTTGGATGTGGGCCAGCAAGAGACCCAGTACTTC
TRBV7-3,-,TRBJ2-1,TRBD1,CASSLTVGTVSYNEQFF,TGTGCCAGCAGCTTAACGGTCGGGACAGTCTCCTACAATGAGCAGTTCTTC
TRBV28,-,TRBJ1-1,-,CASSQGPTNTEAFF,TGTGCCAGCAGCCAGGGGCCGACGAACACTGAAGCTTTCTTT
TRBV12-5,once,TRBJ2-1,TRBD2,CASGLVGGRVNEQFF,TGTGCTAGTGGTTTGGTCGGCGGGAGGGTGAATGAGCAGTTCTTC
TRBV27,-,TRBJ1-4,-,CASSSNRDTLLATNEKLFF,TGTGCCAGCAGTTCGAACCGGGACACTCTCCTCGCAACTAATGAAAAACTGTTTTTT
TRBV5-1,-,TRBJ2-2,-,CASSLVGPGELFF,TGCGCCAGCAGCTTGGTGGGCCCCGGGGAGCTGTTTTTT
TRBV7-7,-,TRBJ2-5,-,CASSLGDHGGGETQYF,TGTGCCAGCAGCTTAGGGGACCATGGCGGTGGAGAGACCCAGTACTTC